Presented here are 10 T cell receptor beta chains from one specimen sequenced in a study of T cells in Graves' hyperthyroidism and ophthalmopathy. Authors of the study amplified TCR beta CDR3 regions from RNA transcripts. HTBI primers were used for first-round RT-PCR of the TCR CDR3. TCRdb re-called the multiplex PCR reads with MiXCR, one entry per CDR3 protein. The repertoire holds 250,000 to 400,000 distinct CDR3 sequences, with around 13% as singletons. Input material: blood. These receptor sequences come from a woman in her 40s with Graves' ophthalmopathy.

This clonotype was seen ten or more times. V usage is TRBV7-8 and J usage is TRBJ1-5; perhaps TRBD1 as D (5 bases). CDR1 is SGHVS and CDR2 is FQNEAQ in the germline V gene. CDR3 size: 16 residues. Trimming took 5 bases from V and 2 from J, leaving 16 bases between them. In nucleotides, the CDR3 is TGTGCCAGCAGCCCCGAAACGGGGGTCGGCAATCAGCCCCAGCATTTT. Protein product: CASSPETGVGNQPQHF.

This clonotype appeared many times. This chain joins TRBV2 and TRBJ1-2; TRBD1 agrees at 9 bases. With 9 bases clipped from V and 6 bases from J, the junction kept 8 bases outside the gene matches. The CDR3 is 13 amino acids. Germline V gives CDR1 SNHLY, CDR2 FYNNEI. The CDR3 here is CARKQGARNGYTF. CDR3 DNA sequence: TGTGCCAGAAAACAGGGGGCGCGGAATGGCTACACCTTC.

This clonotype has a count of ten or more. The chain couples TRBV6-2 or TRBV6-3 to TRBJ2-5, with 13 bases identical to TRBD2. The germline gives CDR1 MNHEY, CDR2 SVGEGT. V shed 4 bases, J shed 5 bases, and the junction held 7 bases outside the gene matches. The CDR3 has 16 residues. The CDR3 spells CASSSGLAGVGETQYF. The CDR3 coding sequence is TGTGCCAGCAGTTCAGGACTAGCGGGAGTCGGGGAGACCCAGTACTTC.

This clonotype turned up a few times. The CDR3 loop is CSVDGGTEAFF. CDR3 sequence (DNA): TGCAGCGTTGACGGGGGCACTGAAGCTTTCTTT. The rearrangement uses TRBV29-1 and TRBJ1-1; tentatively, D is TRBD1 (5 bases). Trimming removed 3 bases at V and 4 bases at J, with 6 bases between. In germline, CDR1 is SQVTM, CDR2 ANQGSEA. This CDR3 has 11 amino acids. Together with reference TRBV29-1 and TRBJ1-1, the CDR3 gives the full variable domain: SAVISQKPSRDICQRGTSLTIQCQVDSQVTMMFWYRQQPGQSLTLIATANQGSEATYESGFVIDKFPISRPNLTFSTLTVSNMSPEDSSIYLCSVDGGTEAFFGQGTRLTVV.

This clonotype was recorded a few times. A much larger clone differs by one base, so this may be a read error. This chain joins TRBV12-3 or TRBV12-4 and TRBJ1-1; D is ambiguous. Trimming removed 3 bases from V and 3 bases from J, with 8 bases in between. CDR3 size: 13 residues. DNA for the CDR3: TGTGCCAGCAGTTTGTGGGAGGACACTGAAGCTTTCTTT. It yields the protein CASSLWEDTEAFF.

This clonotype was recorded once. V gene TRBV10-2 combines with J gene TRBJ1-4; 10 bases agree with TRBD1. V lost 7 bases and J lost 6; bases outside the gene matches: 5. Germline lookup yields CDR1 WSHSY and CDR2 SAAADI. The CDR3 loop spans 14 amino acids. CDR3: CASTVGQGYEKLFF. The CDR3 DNA reads TGCGCCAGCACCGTGGGACAGGGGTATGAAAAACTGTTTTTT.

This clonotype was observed many times. The chain joins TRBV29-1 to TRBJ1-1; D is possibly TRBD1 (5 bases). This CDR3 is built from 14 residues. Germline CDR1 and CDR2: SQVTM and ANQGSEA. Deletions cut 0 bases from V and 1 base from J, with 9 bases between. DNA of the CDR3: TGCAGCGTTGAAGATCGCGGGGGGAACACTGAAGCTTTCTTT. It translates to CSVEDRGGNTEAFF.

The sample holds one count of this clonotype. This chain connects TRBV12-3 or TRBV12-4 to TRBJ2-3; 10 positions agree with TRBD2. V dropped 2 bases and J dropped 0; count of bases not matched to a gene: 8. The CDR3 loop spans 18 amino acids. The CDR3 DNA sequence: TGTGCCAGCAGTTTAACCCCTAGCGGGAGCACTAGCACAGATACGCAGTATTTT. This encodes CASSLTPSGSTSTDTQYF.

This clonotype showed up many times. The chain uses TRBV5-5 and TRBJ2-1; a possible D gene is TRBD2 (5 bases). This CDR3 region has 17 residues. The ends were cut back, 2 bases at V and 5 bases at J, with 20 bases in the middle. CDR1 SGHKS and CDR2 YYEKEE come from the germline V gene (reference sequence). The CDR3 nucleotides read TGTGCCAGCAGCTTAGGACCAGGAGAAGCGCGGGACAATGAGCAGTTCTTC. Translating gives CASSLGPGEARDNEQFF.

This clonotype was counted ten times or more. CDR3 residues: CASSLAGNYGYTF. The CDR3 DNA is TGTGCCAGCAGCTTAGCAGGGAACTATGGCTACACCTTC. V gene TRBV7-9 combines with J gene TRBJ1-2; D is unclear. Germline CDR1 SEHNR, CDR2 FQNEAQ (reference sequence). V shed 0 bases and J shed 2 bases, with 4 bases lying between them. CDR3 length: 13 residues. Combining the CDR3 with reference TRBV7-9 and TRBJ1-2 gives the whole variable domain DTGVSQNPRHKITKRGQNVTFRCDPISEHNRLYWYRQTLGQGPEFLTYFQNEAQLEKSRLLSDRFSAERPKGSFSTLEIQRTEQGDSAMYLCASSLAGNYGYTFGSGTRLTVV.